This TCR beta chain was identified during a study of cytomegalovirus exposure and HLA in healthy donors. Primers for the PCR totalled 60 Vbeta and 13 Jbeta. Only in-frame clones appear in the TCRdb table, and some are missing; sequencing was by immunoSEQ multiplex PCR. The data contain around 110,000 clones, about 70% of them singletons. In germline, CDR1 is LNHNV, CDR2 YYDKDF (reference sequence). The CDR3 has 15 amino acids. V gave up 5 bases and J gave up 7 bases, with 18 bases separating them. This clone was detected a few times. The TCR originated in a woman in her 30s in good health and CMV-seronegative. V gene TRBV15 combines with J gene TRBJ1-5; TRBD1 is a possible D gene (5 bases). The sample taken for sequencing was PBMCs. The CDR3 spells CATSRNRGVIQPQHF. In DNA, the CDR3 is TGTGCCACCAGCCGGAATCGGGGGGTTATACAGCCCCAGCATTTT.